These 10 T cell receptor beta chains came from one sample sequenced in a study of blood T cell repertoires in COVID-19. Sequencing used immunoSEQ multiplex PCR; TCRdb keeps in-frame clones, though not all of them. The sample gives about 31,000 clones, more than 70% of which show up once; around 0.53% is in the top ten. The source material was peripheral blood. Receptors originate from a woman in her thirties or forties with active or convalescent COVID-19.

This clone was detected only a few times. The chain employs TRBV7-9 and TRBJ2-3; 7 bases are shared with TRBD2. Losses at the gene ends were 2 bases for V and 0 bases for J; bases not matched to a gene: 14. Germline V gives CDR1 SEHNR, CDR2 FQNEAQ (reference sequence). The CDR3 spans 19 residues. The CDR3 sequence is CASSLSGLGGPSSTDTQYF. CDR3 nucleotides: TGTGCCAGCAGCTTATCCGGACTAGGCGGACCCTCTAGCACAGATACGCAGTATTTT.

This clone was recorded only once. The rearrangement joins TRBV6-1 to TRBJ2-5, with a weak D call TRBD1 (6 bases). The germline V gene encodes CDR1 MNHNS and CDR2 SASEGT. V dropped 2 bases and J dropped 7 bases, with 14 bases sitting between them. This CDR3 is built from 14 residues. CDR3 region: CASSETGPGGTQYF. CDR3 in DNA: TGTGCCAGCAGTGAAACAGGGCCCGGAGGGACCCAGTACTTC.

The chain is built from TRBV6-4 and TRBJ1-1, with D possibly matching TRBD1 (6 bases). CDR1 and CDR2 (germline): MRHNA, SNTAGT. The CDR3 contains 13 residues. Trimming removed 4 bases from V and 4 bases from J, with 10 bases in between. CDR3 nucleotide sequence: TGTGCCAGCAGTGTGGGCAGGGGCACTGAAGCTTTCTTT. It specifies CASSVGRGTEAFF.

J is TRBJ2-3 and V is TRBV6-5, with D unresolved. Trimming left V 6 bases short and J 6 bases short, with 10 bases between. Germline CDR1 reads MNHEY; CDR2 reads SVGAGI. The CDR3 is made up of 12 amino acids. Here the CDR3 reads CASSVSGDTQYF. The CDR3 DNA sequence: TGTGCCAGCAGCGTTTCAGGTGATACGCAGTATTTT.

The V call is TRBV5-1, the J call TRBJ2-2, with 8 bases identical to TRBD1. Germline V gene lookup returns CDR1 SGHRS and CDR2 YFSETQ. V was clipped by 8 bases and J by 7 bases; unmatched bases: 10. The CDR3 runs to 14 residues. For the CDR3, the DNA is TGCGCCAGTAACAAGGACAGGGCCGGCGGGGAGCTGTTTTTT. Translation: CASNKDRAGGELFF.

This chain connects TRBV28 to TRBJ1-1; 8 nucleotides match TRBD1. Germline trimming cut 6 bases from V and 1 base from J; bases unmatched to any gene: 7. CDR1 is MDHEN and CDR2 is SYDVKM in the germline V gene. There are 15 residues in the CDR3. CDR3 DNA sequence: TGTGCCAGCAGAGTCCCGGGACAGGAGAACACTGAAGCTTTCTTT. It translates to CASRVPGQENTEAFF.

The chain combines TRBV7-8 with TRBJ1-5; no firm D call. Germline lookup yields CDR1 SGHVS and CDR2 FQNEAQ. The CDR3 runs to 19 residues. Between the trimmed V and J ends, which lost 5 bases and 1 base, there was a span of 24 bases. The DNA of the CDR3 is TGTGCCAGCAGCCGAGACCGGTTCCCCTCCCTTCAAAGCAATCAGCCCCAGCATTTT. This codes for CASSRDRFPSLQSNQPQHF.

The V and J genes are TRBV14 and TRBJ1-6, with a possible D match to TRBD1 (6 bases). CDR3 length equals 14 residues. Germline CDR1 is SGHDN and CDR2 is FVKESK. V lost 4 bases and J lost 10, with 14 bases in between. In DNA, the CDR3 is TGTGCCAGCAGCCCGGGAAGGGGGGGCTCACCCCTCCACTTT. Translation gives CASSPGRGGSPLHF. Variable domain in full (rest from reference TRBV14 and TRBJ1-6): EAGVTQFPSHSVIEKGQTVTLRCDPISGHDNLYWYRRVMGKEIKFLLHFVKESKQDESGMPNNRFLAERTGGTYSTLKVQPAELEDSGVYFCASSPGRGGSPLHFGNGTRLTVT.

This clone was picked up one time. The gene calls are TRBV6-6 and TRBJ2-7; TRBD1 might be the D (6 bases). Germline V CDR1 and CDR2: MNHNY, SVGAGI (reference sequence). The CDR3 is 13 residues long. With 7 bases removed from V and 1 base from J, the gap between germline ends came to 11 bases. The DNA of the CDR3 is TGTGCCAGCATGCTGACAGGATCCTACGAGCAGTACTTC. Its translation: CASMLTGSYEQYF.

The gene calls are TRBV7-3 and TRBJ2-1; D may be TRBD2 (7 bases). CDR3 length: 15 residues. In germline, CDR1 is SGHTA, CDR2 FQGTGA. V lost 2 bases and J lost 12, with 20 bases in between. CDR3: CASSLEGGPIDGQFF. The CDR3 nucleotides read TGTGCCAGCAGCTTAGAGGGGGGGCCCATCGATGGGCAGTTCTTC.